Below are 20 T cell receptor beta chains sequenced from a single sample in a study of post-analysis software for immune sequencing data (dated by TCRdb to 2014 to 2015). Broader findings and caveats from the paper: Patients showed significantly higher frequencies than controls for about 5 TRBV segments, among them TRBV5-6, TRBV5-1 and TRBV20-1.

The library was generated by PCR. TCRdb lists the instrument as Illumina HiSeq 2500. To reduce PCR and sequencing biases, unique molecular identifiers were built into the TCR beta cDNA libraries. The public reads were quality trimmed at Q25 with fastp and then assembled into clones with MiXCR by TCRdb, keeping productive beta chains. Entries that share a CDR3 protein sequence are merged under the most common genes and DNA. The sample contains 800,000 to 950,000 distinct CDR3 sequences, approximately 53% of them found a single time. 4% to 5.5% of the sample is in the top ten clones. These receptors' antigens are unknown. Sequenced material: blood. The source is a girl under 18 with multiple sclerosis.

The chain recombines TRBV7-9 with TRBJ2-7, with a weak D call TRBD1 (6 bases). The ends were cut back, 0 bases at V and 2 bases at J, with 14 bases in the middle. The CDR3 length is 16 residues. The V gene's germline CDR1 is SEHNR and CDR2 FQNEAQ (reference sequence). The CDR3 DNA follows: TGTGCCAGCAGCTTAGCGTCCGACAGGAGAGCCTACGAGCAGTACTTC. This codes for CASSLASDRRAYEQYF. The full variable domain, with the rest looked up from reference TRBV7-9 and TRBJ2-7, is DTGVSQNPRHKITKRGQNVTFRCDPISEHNRLYWYRQTLGQGPEFLTYFQNEAQLEKSRLLSDRFSAERPKGSFSTLEIQRTEQGDSAMYLCASSLASDRRAYEQYFGPGTRLTVT.

The chain is built from TRBV2 and TRBJ2-1; TRBD1 matches at 7 bases. Germline V CDR1 and CDR2: SNHLY, FYNNEI. J lost 5 bases, V lost 6 bases, and 7 bases had no gene match. The CDR3 totals 14 residues. The CDR3 region has the DNA TGTGCCAGCAGCAGACAGGGCGCCCACAATGAGCAGTTCTTC. Encoded protein: CASSRQGAHNEQFF.

V usage is TRBV29-1 and J usage is TRBJ1-2, with TRBD1 as a possible D gene (5 bases). Germline CDR1 is SQVTM and CDR2 is ANQGSEA. The CDR3 extends over 13 amino acids. V was pared by 6 bases and J by 0 bases, with 11 bases between. The chain's CDR3 is CSVLTEANYGYTF. In DNA, the CDR3 is TGCAGCGTACTGACAGAAGCTAACTATGGCTACACCTTC.

In its sample, this clonotype was seen a few times. This sequence joins TRBV10-3 and TRBJ2-1; 11 bases line up with TRBD2. J gave up 9 bases and V 4 bases, and 11 bases lay outside the gene matches. The CDR3 consists of 16 residues. Germline CDR1 reads ENHRY; CDR2 reads SYGVKD. The chain's CDR3 is CAISGEVAGGTGEQFF. CDR3 DNA: TGTGCCATCAGTGGAGAAGTAGCGGGAGGGACCGGTGAGCAGTTCTTC.

V usage is TRBV2 and J usage is TRBJ2-1; TRBD1 might be the D (6 bases). The CDR3 is made up of 15 amino acids. Germline lookup yields CDR1 SNHLY and CDR2 FYNNEI. Trimming removed 3 bases at V and 0 bases at J, with 9 bases between. The CDR3 is CASSEGHPSYNEQFF. The CDR3 nucleotides read TGTGCCAGCAGTGAGGGACATCCCTCCTACAATGAGCAGTTCTTC.

The genes are TRBV5-1 and TRBJ2-7; 8 bases map to TRBD1. CDR3 length equals 15 residues. The germline gives CDR1 SGHRS, CDR2 YFSETQ. The V segment lost 4 bases and the J segment 6 bases; nucleotides outside the gene matches: 12. CDR3 sequence reads: CASSPRNRGYGEQYF. Here the CDR3 DNA reads TGCGCCAGCAGCCCACGGAACAGGGGGTATGGCGAGCAGTACTTC.

V usage is TRBV14 and J usage is TRBJ2-1, with D unclear. Trimming cost V 4 bases and J 8 bases, with 9 bases left between them. Germline CDR1 reads SGHDN; CDR2 reads FVKESK. This CDR3 has 12 amino acids. The CDR3 DNA is TGTGCCAGCAGCCTAGAACATCATGAGCAGTTCTTC. Its protein product is CASSLEHHEQFF.

The chain has TRBV29-1 and TRBJ2-6; D possibly corresponds to TRBD2 (6 bases). Trimming pared 4 bases from V and 0 bases from J, leaving 13 bases between. This CDR3 comprises 16 residues. CDR1 and CDR2 from the germline V gene are SQVTM and ANQGSEA. The CDR3 is CSVGGRGDSGANVLTF. CDR3 coding DNA: TGCAGCGTTGGTGGGCGGGGAGACTCTGGGGCCAACGTCCTGACTTTC.

The rearrangement joins TRBV5-1 to TRBJ2-5; D not resolved. The tail of the sequence fits TRBJ2-7 better, so the J call may be wrong. The germline V gene has CDR1 SGHRS and CDR2 YFSETQ. The CDR3 is 14 amino acids. As DNA, the CDR3 is TGCGCCAGCAGCTTGGGGGCCAGGATTTACGAGCAGTACTTC. This sequence encodes CASSLGARIYEQYF.

This clonotype was detected a few times. This chain joins TRBV20-1 and TRBJ1-2, with 8 positions matching TRBD1. This CDR3 is 14 amino acids long. CDR1 is DFQATT, CDR2 SNEGSKA, per germline (reference sequence). V lost 2 bases and J lost 0; bases outside the gene matches: 2. CDR3 in amino acids: CSARQGAANYGYTF. The CDR3 DNA sequence: TGCAGTGCTAGACAGGGGGCGGCTAACTATGGCTACACCTTC.

For the CDR3, the DNA is TGCAGTGCTAGAGGCCCGGTACGAGAGACCCAGTACTTC. Protein: CSARGPVRETQYF. The rearrangement uses TRBV20-1 and TRBJ2-5; D uncertain. CDR3 size: 13 residues. V gave up 1 base and J gave up 4 bases, with 10 bases separating them. Germline V gene data show CDR1 as DFQATT and CDR2 as SNEGSKA (reference sequence).

The rearrangement uses TRBV7-8 and TRBJ1-5; no clear D gene. Trimming removed 5 bases at V and 4 bases at J, with 15 bases between. The CDR3 is 15 residues long. Germline-derived CDR1 and CDR2 are SGHVS and FQNEAQ. The CDR3 DNA is TGTGCCAGCAGCCCACCGGGAACGGGGAATCAGCCCCAGCATTTT. Its translation is CASSPPGTGNQPQHF.

The CDR3 DNA sequence: TGCAGTGCTAAAGGGACGGGGAGCTCCTACGAGCAGTACTTC. Protein product: CSAKGTGSSYEQYF. The V gene is TRBV20-1, the J gene TRBJ2-7; D may correspond to TRBD1 or TRBD2 (5 bases each). There are 14 residues in the CDR3. Germline V lookup: CDR1 DFQATT, CDR2 SNEGSKA (reference sequence). With 4 bases removed from V and 0 bases from J, the gap between germline ends came to 13 bases.

V usage is TRBV10-3 and J usage is TRBJ2-7, with 10 bases that match TRBD2. Germline lookup yields CDR1 ENHRY and CDR2 SYGVKD. V lost 6 bases and J lost 0; bases outside the gene matches: 5. The length of the CDR3 is 15 residues. CDR3 sequence reads: CAIRRTSGTSYEQYF. CDR3 DNA sequence: TGTGCCATCAGGAGGACTAGCGGAACCTCCTACGAGCAGTACTTC.

The chain couples TRBV20-1 to TRBJ2-7; D gene ambiguous. V lost 1 base and J lost 5, with 12 bases in between. The CDR3 extends over 13 amino acids. CDR1 and CDR2 from the germline V gene are DFQATT and SNEGSKA (reference sequence). The CDR3 DNA is TGCAGTGCTAGAGGGGTTGGAGTAAACGAGCAGTACTTC. Residues: CSARGVGVNEQYF.

The chain couples TRBV20-1 to TRBJ2-5, with TRBD1 matching over 8 bases. The CDR3 totals 13 residues. Looked up from germline, CDR1 is DFQATT and CDR2 is SNEGSKA (reference sequence). The trim removed 6 bases at V and 5 bases at J, leaving 8 bases unmatched. The CDR3 bases are TGCAGTGCGCGGGACAGGTACAGGGAGACCCAGTACTTC. It encodes CSARDRYRETQYF.

DNA for the CDR3: TGCGCCAGCAGCTTCGGGCGCCAGGGGGACATTTTTACCTACGAGCAGTACTTC. Its translation is CASSFGRQGDIFTYEQYF. The chain is built from TRBV5-1 and TRBJ2-7; 7 bases fit TRBD1. This CDR3 has 18 amino acids. Germline values: CDR1 SGHRS, CDR2 YFSETQ. The J segment lost 2 bases and the V segment lost 2 bases, leaving 16 bases of the junction unmatched.

This chain connects TRBV7-3 to TRBJ1-6; 7 positions agree with TRBD1. Germline V gives CDR1 SGHTA, CDR2 FQGTGA. The V gene end was trimmed by 2 bases and the J gene end by 10 bases; junction bases not matched to a gene: 2. CDR3 length: 13 residues. CDR3 coding DNA: TGTGCCAGCAGCTTAGACAGGGACTCACCCCTCCACTTT. Encoded protein: CASSLDRDSPLHF. Together with reference TRBV7-3 and TRBJ1-6, the CDR3 gives the full variable domain: GAGVSQTPSNKVTEKGKYVELRCDPISGHTALYWYRQSLGQGPEFLIYFQGTGAADDSGLPNDRFFAVRPEGSVSTLKIQRTERGDSAVYLCASSLDRDSPLHFGNGTRLTVT.

This chain's CDR3 is CASSLLTSTAGEQYF. In DNA form, the CDR3 reads TGCGCCAGCAGCTTGTTGACCTCCACCGCGGGCGAGCAGTACTTC. The chain combines TRBV5-1 with TRBJ2-7, with a tentative D call TRBD2 (5 bases). Deletions cut 1 base from V and 6 bases from J, with 17 bases between. Germline CDR1 reads SGHRS; CDR2 reads YFSETQ. The CDR3 has 15 amino acids.

Only a few counts were recorded for this clonotype. The V call is TRBV10-3, the J call TRBJ2-5, with a tentative D call TRBD1 (5 bases). Germline V gives CDR1 ENHRY, CDR2 SYGVKD. CDR3 length equals 14 residues. V dropped 4 bases and J dropped 0 bases, with 9 bases sitting between them. CDR3 in DNA: TGTGCCATCAGTGTCAGGGCCCACCAAGAGACCCAGTACTTC. Translation: CAISVRAHQETQYF.